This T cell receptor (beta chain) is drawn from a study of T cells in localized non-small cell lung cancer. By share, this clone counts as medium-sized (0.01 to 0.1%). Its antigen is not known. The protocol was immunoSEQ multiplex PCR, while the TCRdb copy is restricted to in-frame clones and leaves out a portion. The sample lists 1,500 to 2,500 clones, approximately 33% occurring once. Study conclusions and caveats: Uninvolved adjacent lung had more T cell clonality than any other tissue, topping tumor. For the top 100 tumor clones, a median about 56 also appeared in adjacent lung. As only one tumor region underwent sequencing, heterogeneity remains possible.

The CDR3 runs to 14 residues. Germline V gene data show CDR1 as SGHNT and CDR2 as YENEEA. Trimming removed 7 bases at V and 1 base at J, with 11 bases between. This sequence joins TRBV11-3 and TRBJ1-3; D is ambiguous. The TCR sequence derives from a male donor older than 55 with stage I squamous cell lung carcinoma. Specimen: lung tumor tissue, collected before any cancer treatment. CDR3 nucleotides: TGTGCCAGCACCCGATACAATTCTGGAAACACCATATATTTT. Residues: CASTRYNSGNTIYF.